The T cell receptor beta chain under discussion was sequenced for a study of somatic mutations in cytotoxic T cells in rheumatoid arthritis. Study-wide findings and caveats: Antigen specificity of the expanded CD8+ clones was not determined.

With 6 bases clipped from V and 5 bases from J, the junction kept 14 bases outside the gene matches. The CDR3 extends over 16 amino acids. In germline, CDR1 is LGHNA, CDR2 YNFKEQ. On this clone itself: The antigen is undetermined.

Assay: immunoSEQ multiplex PCR; the TCRdb copy retains only in-frame clones and omits some. The sample lists some 18,000 clones, more than 60% occurring once. The source of this sequence is an adult with rheumatoid arthritis. The sample was CD8+ T cells sorted from blood. V is TRBV4-2 and J is TRBJ1-2; TRBD1 matches 8 bases. The chain's CDR3 is CASSLAGQEWEYGYTF. The CDR3 region has the DNA TGTGCCAGCAGTCTAGCGGGACAGGAGTGGGAGTATGGCTACACCTTC.